These T cell receptor beta chains were read from a single sample in a study of control samples from healthy donors and cancer patients. The repertoire was sequenced with immunoSEQ multiplex PCR; TCRdb's copy has only in-frame clones and lacks some. The repertoire holds about 140,000 clones, with almost 90% as singletons. Sequencing used blood. The origin of the receptors is a man aged 18 to 35 in good health. The CDR3 runs from the conserved cysteine through the conserved F or W. A D gene is named only where the DNA matches it firmly. Clone size is shown for a subset of rows, as once, few, many or a class of expanded clone.

DNA | CDR3 | size | J | V | D
TGTGCCAGCAGAAGGACGTCGAACACCGGGGAGCTGTTTTTT | CASRRTSNTGELFF | . | TRBJ2-2 | TRBV6-5 | .
TGTGCCAGCAGCGCTCAGCTAGGCGGGGAGCTGTTTTTT | CASSAQLGGELFF | . | TRBJ2-2 | TRBV11-3 | .
TGCGCCAGCAGGGGTTTGGGGGAGACCCAGTACTTC | CASRGLGETQYF | . | TRBJ2-5 | TRBV10-2 | .
TGCGCCAGCAGCCAAGATATTTGGGGAGTGTCCTATCCACTCTCTGGAAACACCATATATTTT | CASSQDIWGVSYPLSGNTIYF | once | TRBJ1-3 | TRBV4-3 | .
TGTGCCAGCAGTTCAGTCCACGAGCAGTACTTC | CASSSVHEQYF | . | TRBJ2-7 | TRBV27 | .
TGTGCCAGCAGTGAGAGTCCTGGGACATACAATTCACCCCTCCACTTT | CASSESPGTYNSPLHF | . | TRBJ1-6 | TRBV6-1 | .
TGCGCCAGCAGCGAGAAGACCGGGACGGCGGCGGACATTCAGTACTTC | CASSEKTGTAADIQYF | . | TRBJ2-4 | TRBV5-1 | .
TGTGCCAGCAGCGTAGTAAGCACAGATACGCAGTATTTT | CASSVVSTDTQYF | . | TRBJ2-3 | TRBV9 | .
TGCAGTGCCCAGAAGGGCAATGAGCAGTTCTTC | CSAQKGNEQFF | . | TRBJ2-1 | TRBV20-1 | .
TGTGCCAGAAGCCCGACTAGCGGGACCCGCTCCTACAATGAGCAGTTCTTC | CARSPTSGTRSYNEQFF | . | TRBJ2-1 | TRBV5-3 | TRBD2
TGTGCCTGGAGTGCAAAGGCGGGGTTGGGGGAAGAGACCCAGTACTTC | CAWSAKAGLGEETQYF | . | TRBJ2-5 | TRBV30 | .
TGTGCCAGCAGCCGCGGGGCGGGGTCGTACAATGAGCAGTTCTTC | CASSRGAGSYNEQFF | . | TRBJ2-1 | TRBV7-2 | .
TGTGCCAGCAGTCCCGGGACAGTGCTCTCACCCCTCCACTTT | CASSPGTVLSPLHF | . | TRBJ1-6 | TRBV2 | TRBD1
TGTGCCAGCAAATCCGGGGTAACTGAAGCTTTCTTT | CASKSGVTEAFF | . | TRBJ1-1 | TRBV28 | .
TGTGCCAGCAGTTTCAAGGTCTCTAGCACAGATACGCAGTATTTT | CASSFKVSSTDTQYF | . | TRBJ2-3 | TRBV28 | .
TGTGCCAGCAGCTTAGCCATCGGCGTCCCGATAAACACCGGGGAGCTGTTTTTT | CASSLAIGVPINTGELFF | . | TRBJ2-2 | TRBV7-2 | .
TGTGCCAGCAGCCTTAGCGGAACAGAATCAGATACGCAGTATTTT | CASSLSGTESDTQYF | . | TRBJ2-3 | TRBV7-9 | .
TGTGCCAGTAGTATAATGACAGCAGCTAACTATGGCTACACCTTC | CASSIMTAANYGYTF | . | TRBJ1-2 | TRBV19 | .
TGTGCCAGCAGCCAACGGACAGGGGCAGATACGCAGTATTTT | CASSQRTGADTQYF | once | TRBJ2-3 | TRBV3-1/TRBV3-2 | TRBD1
TGTGCCAGCAGTTCCAAGATTCTTCTGGGCAATGAGCAGTTCTTC | CASSSKILLGNEQFF | . | TRBJ2-1 | TRBV27 | .
TGTGCCAGCAGCTTAATCCCCCAGGGGGGTTATAGCAATCAGCCCCAGCATTTT | CASSLIPQGGYSNQPQHF | . | TRBJ1-5 | TRBV7-2 | TRBD1
TGCGCCAGCAGCTTGATAGCTCGAGGGGGCTCTAGCTATGGCTACACCTTC | CASSLIARGGSSYGYTF | once | TRBJ1-2 | TRBV5-1 | TRBD1
TGTGCCAGTAGTACTGACAGGGGATCCTACAATGAGCAGTTCTTC | CASSTDRGSYNEQFF | . | TRBJ2-1 | TRBV19 | TRBD1
TGTGCCAGCAGCCAAGAACCCGCGACTCTGGAGACCCAGTACTTC | CASSQEPATLETQYF | . | TRBJ2-5 | TRBV3-1/TRBV3-2 | .
TGTGCCAGCAGACCTCCTCCGGGACAGGGCCACTATGGCTACACCTTC | CASRPPPGQGHYGYTF | . | TRBJ1-2 | TRBV5-4 | TRBD1
TGTGCCAGCTCACCGTCCGGGACAGGACAGAGACAGCCCCAGCATTTT | CASSPSGTGQRQPQHF | . | TRBJ1-5 | TRBV18 | TRBD1
TGTGCCAGCAGCTTAGCGCACTCCAACGAGCAGTACTTC | CASSLAHSNEQYF | . | TRBJ2-7 | TRBV11-2 | .
TGTGCCAGCAGCTGGACTAGCGGGGGGGCGGCAGAGACCCAGTACTTC | CASSWTSGGAAETQYF | . | TRBJ2-5 | TRBV7-2 | TRBD2
TGTGCCAGCAGCTTGGTACTAGCGGGGGTAGCAGATACGCAGTATTTT | CASSLVLAGVADTQYF | . | TRBJ2-3 | TRBV5-5 | TRBD2
TGTGCCAGCAGCCTTTACACGGCCGGCTTTGGGACCAGAAACACTGAAGCTTTCTTT | CASSLYTAGFGTRNTEAFF | . | TRBJ1-1 | TRBV4-2 | .
TGTGCCAGCAGTTACAGCCCGGGACTAGCAAACCCCTACGAGCAGTACTTC | CASSYSPGLANPYEQYF | . | TRBJ2-7 | TRBV6-2/TRBV6-3 | TRBD2
TGTGCCACCAGTGAGGCAGGGGACCCTTCCTCTGGGGCCAACGTCCTGACTTTC | CATSEAGDPSSGANVLTF | few | TRBJ2-6 | TRBV24-1 | .
TGTGCCAGCAGATTGAACAGGGCGGCCGAGCAGTACTTC | CASRLNRAAEQYF | . | TRBJ2-7 | TRBV5-4 | .
TGCAGCGTTGATGGGGTAGCCTACGGCGAGCAGTACTTC | CSVDGVAYGEQYF | . | TRBJ2-7 | TRBV29-1 | .
TGCAGCGTTGAAGTTACCCCGGTTGGCTACACCTTC | CSVEVTPVGYTF | . | TRBJ1-2 | TRBV29-1 | .
TGCGCCAGCAGCCCGAGAGGCCAGCTCTCCTACGAGCAGTACTTC | CASSPRGQLSYEQYF | once | TRBJ2-7 | TRBV4-1 | .
TGTGCCAGCAGCTTAGGATTACCTCTGGGACAGCATAATTCACCCCTCCACTTT | CASSLGLPLGQHNSPLHF | . | TRBJ1-6 | TRBV13 | TRBD1
TGCAGCGTCTCTAGCGGGGGCTACAATGAGCAGTTCTTC | CSVSSGGYNEQFF | few | TRBJ2-1 | TRBV29-1 | TRBD2
TGTGCCAGCAGCTCCGACAGGGTGGTCCTGACTTTC | CASSSDRVVLTF | . | TRBJ2-6 | TRBV7-2 | TRBD1
TGCAGTGCACAGGGCTATGGCTACACCTTC | CSAQGYGYTF | . | TRBJ1-2 | TRBV20-1 | .
TGTGCCAGCAGCTTGGTGGGGTTCTCTGAAGCTTTCTTT | CASSLVGFSEAFF | once | TRBJ1-1 | TRBV5-4 | .
TGTGCCAGCAGCTTAGATCCCGCAGGGGTCGAGCAGTACTTC | CASSLDPAGVEQYF | . | TRBJ2-7 | TRBV11-2 | .
TGCAGCGTTGAATTCCCAGGGATCTCCTACGAGCAGTACTTC | CSVEFPGISYEQYF | . | TRBJ2-7 | TRBV29-1 | .
TGCGCCAGCAGCTTGGTAGCTGGGGCCAACGTCCTGACTTTC | CASSLVAGANVLTF | . | TRBJ2-6 | TRBV5-1 | .